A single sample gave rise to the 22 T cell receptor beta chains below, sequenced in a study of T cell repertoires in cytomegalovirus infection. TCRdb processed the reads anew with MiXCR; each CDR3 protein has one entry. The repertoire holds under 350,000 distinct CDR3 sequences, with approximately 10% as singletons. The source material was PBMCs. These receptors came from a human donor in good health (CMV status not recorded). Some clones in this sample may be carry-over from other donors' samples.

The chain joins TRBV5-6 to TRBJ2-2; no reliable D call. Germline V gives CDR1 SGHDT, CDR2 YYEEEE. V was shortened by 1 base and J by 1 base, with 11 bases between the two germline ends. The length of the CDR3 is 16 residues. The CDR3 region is CASSLFPSRNTGELFF. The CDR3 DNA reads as TGTGCCAGCAGCTTGTTCCCGTCGAGGAACACCGGGGAGCTGTTTTTT.

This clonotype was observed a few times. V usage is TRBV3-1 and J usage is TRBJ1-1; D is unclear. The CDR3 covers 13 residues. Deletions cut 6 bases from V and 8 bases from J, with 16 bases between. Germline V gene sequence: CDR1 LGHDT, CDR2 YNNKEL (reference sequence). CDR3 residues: CASSTPPLREAFF. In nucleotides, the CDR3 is TGTGCCAGCAGTACCCCTCCGTTGAGGGAAGCTTTCTTT.

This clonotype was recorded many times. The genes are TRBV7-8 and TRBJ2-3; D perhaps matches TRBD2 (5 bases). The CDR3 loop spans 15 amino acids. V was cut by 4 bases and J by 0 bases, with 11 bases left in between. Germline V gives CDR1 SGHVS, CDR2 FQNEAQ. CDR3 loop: CASSSSSSSTDTQYF. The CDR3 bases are TGTGCCAGCAGCTCCTCTAGCAGTAGCACAGATACGCAGTATTTT.

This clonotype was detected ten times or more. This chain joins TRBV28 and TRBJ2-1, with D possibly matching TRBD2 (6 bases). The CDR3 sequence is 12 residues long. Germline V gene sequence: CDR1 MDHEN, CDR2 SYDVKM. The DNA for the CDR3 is TGTGCGACTAGGCGGGGAAGGAATGAGCAGTTCTTC. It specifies CATRRGRNEQFF.

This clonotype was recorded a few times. As DNA, the CDR3 is TGTGCCAGCACCTTGACAGGGAACAATGAGCAGTTCTTC. This translates into CASTLTGNNEQFF. V usage is TRBV11-2 and J usage is TRBJ2-1; 7 bases fit TRBD1. CDR1 is SGHAT, CDR2 FQNNGV, per germline. This CDR3 has 13 amino acids. V gave up 7 bases and J gave up 5 bases; unmatched junction bases: 5.

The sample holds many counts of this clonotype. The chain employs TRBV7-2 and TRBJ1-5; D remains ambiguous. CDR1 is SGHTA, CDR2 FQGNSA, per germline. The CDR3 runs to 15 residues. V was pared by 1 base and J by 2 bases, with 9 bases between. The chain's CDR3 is CASSLDGVGNQPQHF. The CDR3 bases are TGTGCCAGCAGCTTAGATGGGGTAGGCAATCAGCCCCAGCATTTT.

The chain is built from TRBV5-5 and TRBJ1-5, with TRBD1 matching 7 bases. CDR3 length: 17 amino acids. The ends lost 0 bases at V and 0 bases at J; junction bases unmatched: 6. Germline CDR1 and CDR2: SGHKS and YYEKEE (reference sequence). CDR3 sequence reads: CASSLGGTALSNQPQHF. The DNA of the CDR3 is TGTGCCAGCAGCTTGGGTGGGACAGCACTTAGCAATCAGCCCCAGCATTTT.

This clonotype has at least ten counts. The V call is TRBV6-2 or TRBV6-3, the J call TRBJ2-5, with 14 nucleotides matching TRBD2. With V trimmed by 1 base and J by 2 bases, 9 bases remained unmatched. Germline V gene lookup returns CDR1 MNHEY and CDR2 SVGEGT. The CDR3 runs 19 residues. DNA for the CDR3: TGTGCCAGCAGTTACTACCCCGGGACTAGCGGGGGCCTACAAGAGACCCAGTACTTC. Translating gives CASSYYPGTSGGLQETQYF.

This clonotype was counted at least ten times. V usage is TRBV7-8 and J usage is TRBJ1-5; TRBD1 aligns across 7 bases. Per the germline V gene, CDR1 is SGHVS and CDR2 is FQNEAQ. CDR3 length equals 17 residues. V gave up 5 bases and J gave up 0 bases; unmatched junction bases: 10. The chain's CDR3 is CASSPGDSSYSNQPQHF. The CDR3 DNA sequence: TGTGCCAGCAGCCCGGGGGACAGTAGCTATAGCAATCAGCCCCAGCATTTT.

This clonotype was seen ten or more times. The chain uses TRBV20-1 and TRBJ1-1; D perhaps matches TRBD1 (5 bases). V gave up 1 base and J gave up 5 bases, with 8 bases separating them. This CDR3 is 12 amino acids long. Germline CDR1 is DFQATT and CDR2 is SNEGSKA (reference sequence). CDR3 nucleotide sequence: TGCAGTGCTAGAGGTTGGGGGACTGAAGCTTTCTTT. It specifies CSARGWGTEAFF.

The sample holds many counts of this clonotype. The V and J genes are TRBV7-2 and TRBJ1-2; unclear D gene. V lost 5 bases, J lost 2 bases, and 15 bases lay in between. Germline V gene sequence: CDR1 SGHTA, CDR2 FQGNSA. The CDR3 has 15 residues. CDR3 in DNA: TGTGCCAGCAGCACACACCCCGGACCAAACTATGGCTACACCTTC. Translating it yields CASSTHPGPNYGYTF.

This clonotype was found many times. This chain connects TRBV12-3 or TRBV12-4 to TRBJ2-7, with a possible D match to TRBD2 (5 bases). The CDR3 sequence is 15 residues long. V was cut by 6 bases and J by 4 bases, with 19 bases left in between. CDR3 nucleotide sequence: TGTGCCAGCAGCGAGAGTCTCGGGGTTTCGTACGAGCAGTACTTC. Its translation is CASSESLGVSYEQYF.

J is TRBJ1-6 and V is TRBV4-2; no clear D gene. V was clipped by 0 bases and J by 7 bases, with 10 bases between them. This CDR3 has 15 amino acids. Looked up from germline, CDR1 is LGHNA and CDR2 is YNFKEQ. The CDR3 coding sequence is TGTGCCAGCAGCCAAGACCCCACTGGGAATTCACCCCTCCACTTT. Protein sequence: CASSQDPTGNSPLHF.

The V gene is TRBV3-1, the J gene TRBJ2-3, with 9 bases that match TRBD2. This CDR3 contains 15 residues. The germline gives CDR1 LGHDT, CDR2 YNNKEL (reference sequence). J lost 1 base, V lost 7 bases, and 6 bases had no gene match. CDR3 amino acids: CASTQAGGGTDTQYF. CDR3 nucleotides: TGTGCCAGCACCCAGGCGGGGGGGGGCACAGATACGCAGTATTTT.

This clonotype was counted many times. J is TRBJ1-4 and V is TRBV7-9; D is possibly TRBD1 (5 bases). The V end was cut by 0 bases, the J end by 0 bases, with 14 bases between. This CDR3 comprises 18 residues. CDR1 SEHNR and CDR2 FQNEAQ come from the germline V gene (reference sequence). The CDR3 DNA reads TGTGCCAGCAGCTTAGCCTCAGGGCTAAGAACAACTAATGAAAAACTGTTTTTT. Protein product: CASSLASGLRTTNEKLFF.

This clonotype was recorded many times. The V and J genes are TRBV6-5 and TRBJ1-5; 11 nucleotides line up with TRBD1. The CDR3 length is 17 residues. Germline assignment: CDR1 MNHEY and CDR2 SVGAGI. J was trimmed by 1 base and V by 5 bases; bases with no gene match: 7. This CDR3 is CASSPGQGAPSNQPQHF. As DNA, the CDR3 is TGTGCCAGCAGTCCCGGACAGGGGGCGCCGAGCAATCAGCCCCAGCATTTT.

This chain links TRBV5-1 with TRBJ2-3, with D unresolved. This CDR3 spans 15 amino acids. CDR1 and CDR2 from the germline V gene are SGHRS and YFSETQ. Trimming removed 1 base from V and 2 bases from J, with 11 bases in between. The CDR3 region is CASSLSGFSTDTQYF. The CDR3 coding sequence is TGCGCCAGCAGCTTGAGTGGGTTTTCCACAGATACGCAGTATTTT.

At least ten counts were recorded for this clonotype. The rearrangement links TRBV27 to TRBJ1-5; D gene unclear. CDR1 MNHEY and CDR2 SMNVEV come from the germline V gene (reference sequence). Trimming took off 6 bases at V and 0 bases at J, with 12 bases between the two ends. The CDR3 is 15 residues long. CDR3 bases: TGTGCCAGCAGGTTAGAACCTTATAGCAATCAGCCCCAGCATTTT. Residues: CASRLEPYSNQPQHF.

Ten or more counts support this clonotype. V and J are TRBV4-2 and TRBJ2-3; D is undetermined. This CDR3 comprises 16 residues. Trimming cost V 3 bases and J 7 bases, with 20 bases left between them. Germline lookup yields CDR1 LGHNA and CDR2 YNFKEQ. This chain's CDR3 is CASSQAPGLQVNTQYF. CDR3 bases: TGTGCCAGCAGCCAGGCCCCGGGCCTCCAAGTAAATACGCAGTATTTT.

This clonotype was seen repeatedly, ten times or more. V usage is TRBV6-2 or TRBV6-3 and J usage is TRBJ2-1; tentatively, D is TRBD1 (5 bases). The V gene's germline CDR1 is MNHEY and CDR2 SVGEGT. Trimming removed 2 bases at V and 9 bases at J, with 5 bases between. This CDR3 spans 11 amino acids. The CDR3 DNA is TGTGCCAGCAGTTACAGGGGTGAGCAGTTCTTC. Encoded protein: CASSYRGEQFF.

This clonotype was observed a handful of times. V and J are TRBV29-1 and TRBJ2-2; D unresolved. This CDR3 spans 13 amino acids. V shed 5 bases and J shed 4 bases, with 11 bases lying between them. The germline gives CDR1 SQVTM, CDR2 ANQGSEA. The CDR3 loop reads CSVRFEGTGELFF. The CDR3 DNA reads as TGCAGCGTTCGTTTCGAAGGCACCGGGGAGCTGTTTTTT.

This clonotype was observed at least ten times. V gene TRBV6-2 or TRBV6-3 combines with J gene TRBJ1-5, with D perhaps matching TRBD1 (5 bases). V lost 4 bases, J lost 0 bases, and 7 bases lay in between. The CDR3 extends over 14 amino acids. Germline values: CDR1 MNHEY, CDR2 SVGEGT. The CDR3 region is CASSWTPSNQPQHF. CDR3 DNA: TGTGCCAGCAGTTGGACACCTAGCAATCAGCCCCAGCATTTT.